The 14 T cell receptor beta chains reported below all come from one sample, sequenced in a study of T cell responses to AZD1222 COVID-19 vaccine. Clones were sequenced by immunoSEQ multiplex PCR, and TCRdb holds only the in-frame ones, with some missing. Counted here are about 100,000 clones, roughly 91% occurring once; the ten biggest clones make up over 15%. Sequenced here: peripheral blood, sampled on day 0 of AZD1222 vaccination. These receptors were obtained from an adult in good health.

The chain has TRBV27 and TRBJ2-3; the D gene is possibly TRBD1 (6 bases). Trimming removed 5 bases at V and 1 base at J, with 16 bases between. Per the germline V gene, CDR1 is MNHEY and CDR2 is SMNVEV (reference sequence). The CDR3 consists of 16 residues. This CDR3 is CASSLWTVAGTDTQYF. The DNA of the CDR3 is TGTGCCAGCAGTCTTTGGACAGTGGCCGGCACAGATACGCAGTATTTT.

This sequence joins TRBV5-1 and TRBJ1-4; no reliable D call. Germline V gives CDR1 SGHRS, CDR2 YFSETQ. Trimming removed 0 bases at V and 4 bases at J, with 4 bases between. The CDR3 length is 13 residues. The CDR3 sequence: CASSLDGNEKLFF. CDR3 nucleotides: TGCGCCAGCAGCTTGGATGGTAATGAAAAACTGTTTTTT.

The chain has TRBV6-5 and TRBJ1-6; 7 bases line up with TRBD1. The V gene end was trimmed by 7 bases and the J gene end by 10 bases; junction bases not matched to a gene: 7. The germline V gene encodes CDR1 MNHEY and CDR2 SVGAGI. CDR3 length: 13 residues. The CDR3 loop is CASTLGGQSPLHF. The CDR3 bases are TGTGCCAGCACCTTAGGGGGCCAGTCACCCCTCCACTTT.

The CDR3 protein is CASRNSGAETQYF. CDR3 bases: TGTGCCAGCAGAAATAGCGGGGCGGAGACCCAGTACTTC. V gene TRBV12-3 or TRBV12-4 combines with J gene TRBJ2-5, with TRBD2 matching 8 bases. V trimming: 6 bases; J trimming: 5 bases; junction bases outside the gene matches: 5. This CDR3 has 13 residues.

V gene TRBV27 combines with J gene TRBJ1-3; no definite D call. The ends were cut back, 4 bases at V and 4 bases at J, with 11 bases in the middle. This CDR3 is 14 amino acids long. Per germline, CDR1 MNHEY and CDR2 SMNVEV (reference sequence). The CDR3 spells CASSSEAAGNTIYF. The CDR3 DNA reads TGTGCCAGCAGTTCTGAGGCTGCAGGAAACACCATATATTTT.

The CDR3 here is CASSPRSNEQFF. In DNA, the CDR3 is TGTGCCAGCAGCCCGCGGTCCAATGAGCAGTTCTTC. The rearrangement links TRBV6-6 to TRBJ2-1; unclear D gene. This CDR3 comprises 12 residues. Trimming shortened V by 6 bases and J by 6 bases, and 9 bases separated the two germline ends. Per the germline V gene, CDR1 is MNHNY and CDR2 is SVGAGI (reference sequence).

The chain employs TRBV6-5 and TRBJ1-5; D perhaps matches TRBD1 (5 bases). This CDR3 comprises 15 residues. Germline loops: CDR1 MNHEY, CDR2 SVGAGI. The germline V and J ends were trimmed by 6 bases and 4 bases, with 16 bases remaining between them. CDR3: CASSPAGRTNQPQHF. CDR3 coding DNA: TGTGCCAGCAGCCCAGCAGGGCGGACGAATCAGCCCCAGCATTTT.

This clone came up a few times. The V call is TRBV6-4, the J call TRBJ1-1; no clear D. V dropped 6 bases and J dropped 1 base, with 12 bases sitting between them. The CDR3 loop spans 14 amino acids. Per germline, CDR1 MRHNA and CDR2 SNTAGT. CDR3 sequence reads: CASSPQAENTEAFF. CDR3 DNA: TGTGCCAGCAGCCCGCAGGCAGAGAACACTGAAGCTTTCTTT.

The chain combines TRBV2 with TRBJ1-2; D is ambiguous. This CDR3 region has 13 residues. Trimming took 6 bases from V and 7 from J, leaving 15 bases between them. Germline V CDR1 and CDR2: SNHLY, FYNNEI. CDR3: CASSESDNGGYTF. CDR3 DNA sequence: TGTGCCAGCAGCGAAAGCGACAACGGTGGCTACACCTTC.

This sequence joins TRBV7-8 and TRBJ1-1, with TRBD1 matching 7 bases. The CDR3 runs 14 residues. V trimming: 5 bases; J trimming: 4 bases; junction bases outside the gene matches: 7. Germline V gene lookup returns CDR1 SGHVS and CDR2 FQNEAQ. This chain's CDR3 is CASSTRQGPTEAFF. CDR3 bases: TGTGCCAGCAGCACCAGACAGGGCCCCACTGAAGCTTTCTTT.

V is TRBV11-2 and J is TRBJ1-5; D is undetermined. Germline values: CDR1 SGHAT, CDR2 FQNNGV. Trimming pared 3 bases from V and 6 bases from J, leaving 9 bases between. This CDR3 is 13 amino acids long. The CDR3 DNA follows: TGTGCCAGCAGCTTCGGGCCCGGTCAGCCCCAGCATTTT. Its translation: CASSFGPGQPQHF.

The chain uses TRBV14 and TRBJ1-1; possible D gene TRBD1, 5 bases. Germline CDR1 SGHDN, CDR2 FVKESK. The CDR3 is 13 amino acids. Trimming cost V 0 bases and J 11 bases, with 13 bases left between them. CDR3 in amino acids: CASSQDLWDAAFF. The CDR3 coding sequence is TGTGCCAGCAGCCAAGATCTGTGGGACGCGGCTTTCTTT. The full variable domain, with the rest looked up from reference TRBV14 and TRBJ1-1, is EAGVTQFPSHSVIEKGQTVTLRCDPISGHDNLYWYRRVMGKEIKFLLHFVKESKQDESGMPNNRFLAERTGGTYSTLKVQPAELEDSGVYFCASSQDLWDAAFFGQGTRLTVV.

This chain connects TRBV23-1 to TRBJ2-4, with D possibly matching TRBD1 (5 bases). TRBV23-1 is marked as an open reading frame, function uncertain. V was cut by 2 bases and J by 0 bases, with 20 bases left in between. The CDR3 has 19 amino acids. Here the CDR3 reads CASSQATFSLGVAKNIQYF. In nucleotides, the CDR3 is TGCGCCAGCAGTCAAGCGACGTTTTCCCTAGGGGTAGCCAAAAACATTCAGTACTTC.

V usage is TRBV9 and J usage is TRBJ2-7; TRBD2 agrees at 10 bases. The J segment lost 3 bases and the V segment lost 3 bases, leaving 6 bases of the junction unmatched. Germline CDR1 and CDR2: SGDLS and YYNGEE. The CDR3 has 15 amino acids. The CDR3 protein is CASSARTSGIYEQYF. DNA for the CDR3: TGTGCCAGCAGCGCGAGGACTAGCGGAATCTACGAGCAGTACTTC.